This record covers a single T cell receptor (beta chain). Its matching antigen is unknown. It was with a sample-barcoded 5' primer and a J-beta primer mix that a second PCR of roughly 7 to 12 cycles was run. TCRdb itself ran the 5' RACE reads through MiXCR, one entry per CDR3 protein. The profile shows 850,000 to 1,300,000 distinct CDR3 sequences, more than 35% of them singletons. In terms of origin and age, donors were healthy Caucasian individuals from Russia aged about 6 to 95. At least 7 million PBMCs were isolated per sample. Trimming left V 5 bases short and J 4 bases short, with 9 bases between. CDR1 is SGHAT, CDR2 FQNNGV, per germline. The CDR3 spans 13 residues. The sample is drawn from a study of blood T cells in healthy people across ages. Study summary: The template switching approach captured approximately one barcoded beta molecule for every two T cells. Study-level points and caveats: Naive T cell percentage showed a strong correlation with the diversity of TCR beta.

The sequencing sample was made of blood. The chain is built from TRBV11-2 and TRBJ2-1; D is uncertain. The TCR comes from a woman aged 55 to 70 in good health. The CDR3 coding sequence is TGTGCCAGCAGCGAAATTCAGTACAATGAGCAGTTCTTC. Translating gives CASSEIQYNEQFF.